Listed below are T cell receptor beta chains from one sample, sequenced in a study of blood T cell repertoires in COVID-19. Here immunoSEQ multiplex PCR was the method, and the copy in TCRdb shows in-frame clones only, minus some. The sample lists approximately 150,000 clones; 84% were seen once. What was sequenced was peripheral blood. All receptors come from a man aged 55 to 69 with acute or convalescent COVID-19. Each CDR3 is given with its conserved first and last residue. D genes are given only for firm matches. A row's size may be missing; if present it is once, few, many or a size class.

v_gene	d_gene	abundance	j_gene	CDR3nt	CDR3aa
TRBV20-1	-	-	TRBJ2-3	TGCAGTGCCGGGACAAATACGCAGTATTTT	CSAGTNTQYF
TRBV5-6	-	-	TRBJ2-1	TGTGCCAGCAGCTTTAAAGGGGCTTTCTACAATGAGCAGTTCTTC	CASSFKGAFYNEQFF
TRBV5-1	-	-	TRBJ2-2	TGCGCCAGCAGCCCAGCGGGCACCGGGGAGCTGTTTTTT	CASSPAGTGELFF
TRBV5-1	TRBD1	-	TRBJ2-2	TGCGCCAGCAGCGAGGGACAGGGAAACACCGGGGAGCTGTTTTTT	CASSEGQGNTGELFF
TRBV27	-	once	TRBJ1-2	TGTGCCAGCAGTTTTGACAGAAACTATGGCTACACCTTC	CASSFDRNYGYTF
TRBV29-1	-	-	TRBJ1-2	TGCAGCGTTGTGACAGACCCTGTAGGAGGCTACACCTTC	CSVVTDPVGGYTF
TRBV3-1/TRBV3-2	-	-	TRBJ2-1	TGTGCCAGCAGCCAAGCCTTCGAAAGACTCGTCCATGAGCAGTTCTTC	CASSQAFERLVHEQFF
TRBV9	TRBD1	-	TRBJ1-6	TGTGCCAGTTCAGTAAGTGGGCAGGGGGCGAATTCACCCCTCCACTTT	CASSVSGQGANSPLHF
TRBV9	TRBD2	-	TRBJ2-7	TGTGCCAGCAGCGTTGAGCGGGAGGGCCTCGGGGAGCAGTACTTC	CASSVEREGLGEQYF
TRBV19	-	-	TRBJ1-3	TGTGCCAGTAGGGGCCCCTCTGGAAACACCATATATTTT	CASRGPSGNTIYF
TRBV13	-	-	TRBJ1-6	TGTGCCAGCAGCGAATCAGGGCCGAGCTCCTATAATTCACCCCTCCACTTT	CASSESGPSSYNSPLHF